Listed below are T cell receptor beta chains from one sample, sequenced in a study of identical twins. Each CDR3 protein is one row after TCRdb ran MiXCR on the 5' RACE reads. Of 1.5 million or so distinct CDR3 sequences listed, roughly a third were seen once; the top ten hold more than 0.25%. Sequencing used cord blood. The receptors come from a newborn girl in good health. Each CDR3 is given with its conserved first and last residue. Fields, in order: J gene, V gene, clone size, D gene, CDR3 protein, CDR3 DNA. A D gene is named only where the DNA matches it firmly. Clone size appears in some rows only: once, few, many, or a class for an expanded clone.

j_call: TRBJ2-3
v_call: TRBV20-1
clone_size: few
d_call: TRBD2
cdr3_aa: CSAREARGGRDTQYF
cdr3_nt: TGCAGTGCTAGAGAGGCGCGGGGGGGGCGAGATACGCAGTATTTT

j_call: TRBJ2-1
v_call: TRBV4-1
clone_size: few
d_call: .
cdr3_aa: CASSQEWRGEQFF
cdr3_nt: TGCGCCAGCAGCCAAGAATGGCGAGGTGAGCAGTTCTTC

j_call: TRBJ1-2
v_call: TRBV11-2
clone_size: .
d_call: .
cdr3_aa: CAAGRPADGYTF
cdr3_nt: TGTGCTGCGGGCAGGCCGGCGGATGGCTACACCTTC

j_call: TRBJ2-3
v_call: TRBV7-9
clone_size: few
d_call: .
cdr3_aa: CASSLRALPPADTQYF
cdr3_nt: TGTGCCAGCAGCCTCCGGGCCCTCCCACCCGCAGATACGCAGTATTTT

j_call: TRBJ2-1
v_call: TRBV10-3
clone_size: .
d_call: TRBD2
cdr3_aa: CAISEKGLADNNEQFF
cdr3_nt: TGTGCCATCAGTGAGAAGGGACTAGCGGATAACAATGAGCAGTTCTTC

j_call: TRBJ2-2
v_call: TRBV21-1
clone_size: .
d_call: .
cdr3_aa: CASSNAPSDAREYGELFF
cdr3_nt: TGTGCCAGCAGCAATGCTCCATCGGACGCGAGGGAGTACGGGGAGCTGTTTTTT

j_call: TRBJ1-2
v_call: TRBV24-1
clone_size: .
d_call: TRBD1
cdr3_aa: CATSAQTGGNYGYTF
cdr3_nt: TGTGCCACCAGTGCCCAAACAGGGGGCAACTATGGCTACACCTTC

j_call: TRBJ2-3
v_call: TRBV12-3/TRBV12-4
clone_size: .
d_call: .
cdr3_aa: CASSLRGSGADAQYF
cdr3_nt: TGTGCCAGCAGTTTGAGGGGGAGTGGCGCAGATGCGCAGTATTTT

j_call: TRBJ2-1
v_call: TRBV20-1
clone_size: .
d_call: .
cdr3_aa: CSARGPSDWEQFF
cdr3_nt: TGCAGTGCTAGAGGCCCCAGTGACTGGGAGCAGTTCTTC

j_call: TRBJ1-4
v_call: TRBV27
clone_size: few
d_call: .
cdr3_aa: CASSPRGVPTNEKLFF
cdr3_nt: TGTGCCAGCAGTCCCCGGGGGGTCCCAACTAATGAAAAACTGTTTTTT

j_call: TRBJ2-3
v_call: TRBV2
clone_size: many
d_call: .
cdr3_aa: CASSEGRDTQYF
cdr3_nt: TGTGCCAGCAGTGAAGGGAGGGATACGCAGTATTTT

j_call: TRBJ1-2
v_call: TRBV6-6
clone_size: few
d_call: .
cdr3_aa: CASSGGRLYGYTF
cdr3_nt: TGTGCCAGCAGTGGGGGCAGACTCTATGGCTACACCTTC

j_call: TRBJ1-5
v_call: TRBV20-1
clone_size: few
d_call: .
cdr3_aa: CSASSPLDTLVHQPQHF
cdr3_nt: TGCAGTGCTAGTTCCCCCCTGGACACCCTAGTTCATCAGCCCCAGCATTTT

j_call: TRBJ1-2
v_call: TRBV15
clone_size: few
d_call: .
cdr3_aa: CATSRDGQGDYGYTF
cdr3_nt: TGTGCCACCAGCAGAGATGGGCAAGGGGACTATGGCTACACCTTC

j_call: TRBJ2-7
v_call: TRBV20-1
clone_size: .
d_call: .
cdr3_aa: CSASPPTSYEQYF
cdr3_nt: TGCAGTGCTAGTCCCCCTACCTCCTACGAGCAGTACTTC